This TCR beta chain was identified in a study of blood T cell repertoires in COVID-19. Study details: From the United States, Italy and Spain came samples of acute and convalescent COVID-19. Nucleic acid was either cDNA or gDNA, and it came from T cells, B-cell-depleted T cells, or PBMCs.

There are 18 residues in the CDR3. V shed 6 bases, J shed 2 bases, and the junction held 12 bases outside the gene matches. Looked up from germline, CDR1 is LGHDT and CDR2 is YNNKEL (reference sequence). The repertoire was sequenced with immunoSEQ multiplex PCR; TCRdb's copy has only in-frame clones and lacks some. This table holds 95,000 to 150,000 clones, 70% to 85% found once. The sequence came from a woman aged 70-85 years with acute or convalescent COVID-19. J is TRBJ2-7 and V is TRBV3-1 (or the pseudogene TRBV3-2), with TRBD2 matching over 14 bases. The sample taken for sequencing was peripheral blood. CDR3 DNA sequence: TGTGCCAGCAGTTCGACTAGCGGGGGGGCCAATCATGCCTACGAGCAGTACTTC. The encoded protein is CASSSTSGGANHAYEQYF.